This is a list of T cell receptor beta chains from one sample in a study of T cell repertoires in cytomegalovirus infection. Using its own MiXCR run on the reads, TCRdb lists one record per CDR3 protein. The table lists approximately 70,000 distinct CDR3 sequences, approximately 22% of them singletons, with around 77% in the top ten. No antigen has been assigned to these receptors. The sequenced sample consisted of PBMCs, sequenced either directly or after in vitro stimulation (not recorded which). These receptors all stem from a human donor in good health (CMV status not recorded). Some clones in this sample may be carry-over from other donors' samples. Each CDR3 is given with its conserved first and last residue. A D gene is named only where the DNA matches it firmly. A row's size may be missing; if present it is once, few, many or a size class.

D | J | size | V | length | DNA | CDR3
TRBD2 | TRBJ2-2 | . | TRBV19 | 13 | TGTGCCAGTTCCCAGCGGGAGGTGGGGGAGCTGTTTTTT | CASSQREVGELFF
. | TRBJ2-1 | . | TRBV6-2/TRBV6-3 | 11 | TGTGCCAGCACTCAGGGTGGTGAGCAGTTCTTC | CASTQGGEQFF
. | TRBJ2-7 | few | TRBV6-2/TRBV6-3 | 14 | TGTGCCAGCAGTTACGACAGGTGGGCCTACGAGCAGTACTTC | CASSYDRWAYEQYF
. | TRBJ1-4 | . | TRBV28 | 16 | TGTGCCAGCAGTTCTGACTCCGGGAGCCGAAGCGAAAAACTGTTTTTT | CASSSDSGSRSEKLFF
. | TRBJ1-5 | . | TRBV11-2 | 14 | TGTGCCAGCAGCTTAGATTCTGGGTATCAGCCCCAGCATTTT | CASSLDSGYQPQHF
. | TRBJ1-6 | . | TRBV6-1 | 14 | TGTGCCAGCAGTGATAGGGGGGGGAATTCACCCCTCCACTTT | CASSDRGGNSPLHF
. | TRBJ1-1 | many | TRBV7-2 | 16 | TGTGCCAGCAGCTTAGACCCTCAGGGGATGAACACTGAAGCTTTCTTT | CASSLDPQGMNTEAFF
TRBD1 | TRBJ1-4 | . | TRBV5-6 | 14 | TGTGCCAGCAGCCCGGGACAGGGTACGGAAAAACTGTTTTTT | CASSPGQGTEKLFF
TRBD1 | TRBJ1-2 | few | TRBV11-2 | 15 | TGTGCCAGCAGCTTATCAGGGGGCGCGAACTATGGCTACACCTTC | CASSLSGGANYGYTF
. | TRBJ2-1 | . | TRBV27 | 16 | TGTGCCAGCAGTTTATTGGGGGCCTTTTTATCCAATGAGCAGTTCTTC | CASSLLGAFLSNEQFF
. | TRBJ1-1 | few | TRBV12-3/TRBV12-4 | 12 | TGTGCCAGCAGTTTCGGGGAAACTGAAGCTTTCTTT | CASSFGETEAFF
TRBD1 | TRBJ1-5 | . | TRBV27 | 13 | TGTGCCAGCAGTGGACAGGCGGTGGAGCCCCAGCATTTT | CASSGQAVEPQHF
. | TRBJ2-5 | . | TRBV7-2 | 11 | TGTGCCAGCAGCCTCCCCGGGCCCCAGTACTTC | CASSLPGPQYF
TRBD2 | TRBJ2-1 | many | TRBV7-2 | 14 | TGTGCCAGCAGCCGCGATAGCGGGAGTTTTGAGCAGTTCTTC | CASSRDSGSFEQFF
. | TRBJ2-7 | . | TRBV6-2/TRBV6-3 | 12 | TGTGCCAGCCGGTCTCAACCCTACGAGCAGTACTTC | CASRSQPYEQYF
TRBD2 | TRBJ2-1 | few | TRBV4-1 | 15 | TGCGCCAGCAGCCAAGAGACTAGCGTGCAGTTTGAGCAGTTCTTC | CASSQETSVQFEQFF
. | TRBJ1-5 | many | TRBV7-2 | 15 | TGTGCCAGCAGCCTATACCAGGGGAACAATCAGCCCCAGCATTTT | CASSLYQGNNQPQHF
. | TRBJ2-3 | . | TRBV28 | 13 | TGTGCCAGCAGCACACCTGTGGCAGATACGCAGTATTTT | CASSTPVADTQYF
. | TRBJ1-1 | . | TRBV12-3/TRBV12-4 | 16 | TGTGCCAGCAGTTTAAGGCCCGGGGAATGGAACACTGAAGCTTTCTTT | CASSLRPGEWNTEAFF
TRBD1 | TRBJ1-6 | few | TRBV7-2 | 16 | TGTGCCAGCAGCTTAGCGGGACAGGGGGTCAATTCACCCCTCCACTTT | CASSLAGQGVNSPLHF
TRBD1 | TRBJ1-2 | . | TRBV19 | 16 | TGTGCCAGCTCAAGGATGGACAGGATTCTTCACTATGGCTACACCTTC | CASSRMDRILHYGYTF
TRBD2 | TRBJ2-1 | . | TRBV5-4 | 15 | TGTGCCAGCAGGACTAGCGCCGGCTCCTACAATGAGCAGTTCTTC | CASRTSAGSYNEQFF
TRBD2 | TRBJ2-5 | many | TRBV7-8 | 16 | TGTGCCAGCAGCTCCCTAGCGGGAGGCCCGCAAGAGACCCAGTACTTC | CASSSLAGGPQETQYF
TRBD1 | TRBJ1-4 | few | TRBV6-6 | 13 | TGTGCCATCGCTGGACAGGGGGTTGAAAAACTGTTTTTT | CAIAGQGVEKLFF